The clone carrying this T cell receptor beta chain showed up many times. This sample stems from a study of early T cells in non-severe SARS-CoV-2 infection. This CDR3 has 17 residues. V was clipped by 0 bases and J by 0 bases, with 9 bases between them. In germline, CDR1 is MNHEY, CDR2 SMNVEV (reference sequence). Individual cDNA molecules carried attached unique molecular identifiers. Each CDR3 protein is one row after TCRdb ran MiXCR on the 5' RACE reads. Among tens of thousands of distinct CDR3 sequences, roughly 18% were seen once, and the ten largest hold more than 7.5%. The TCR originated in an adult who was a healthcare worker with PCR-confirmed SARS-CoV-2 infection or an uninfected control (not recorded which). Here the sequenced sample was whole blood, taken at baseline. The rearrangement uses TRBV27 and TRBJ1-6; D remains unclear. CDR3 DNA: TGTGCCAGCAGTTTATCAACAGAAAGCTCCTATAATTCACCCCTCCACTTT. Its translation is CASSLSTESSYNSPLHF.